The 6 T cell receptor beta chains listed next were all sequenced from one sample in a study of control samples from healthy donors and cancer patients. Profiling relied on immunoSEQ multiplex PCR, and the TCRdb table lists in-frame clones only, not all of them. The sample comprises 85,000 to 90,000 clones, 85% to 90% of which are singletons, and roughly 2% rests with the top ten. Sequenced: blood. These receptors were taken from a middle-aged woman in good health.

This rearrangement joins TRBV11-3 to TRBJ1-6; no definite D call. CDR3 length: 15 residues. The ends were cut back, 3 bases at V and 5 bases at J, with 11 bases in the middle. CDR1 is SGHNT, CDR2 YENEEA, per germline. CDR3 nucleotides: TGTGCCAGCAGCTTCGAGAGAGTTAATAATTCACCCCTCCACTTT. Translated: CASSFERVNNSPLHF.

CDR3 amino acids: CASSSTYRQPQHF. DNA of the CDR3: TGTGCCAGCAGCTCGACCTACAGGCAGCCCCAGCATTTT. The chain recombines TRBV27 with TRBJ1-5, with D maybe TRBD1 (5 bases). V gave up 6 bases and J gave up 7 bases, with 13 bases separating them. Germline CDR1 and CDR2: MNHEY and SMNVEV (reference sequence). The CDR3 totals 13 residues.

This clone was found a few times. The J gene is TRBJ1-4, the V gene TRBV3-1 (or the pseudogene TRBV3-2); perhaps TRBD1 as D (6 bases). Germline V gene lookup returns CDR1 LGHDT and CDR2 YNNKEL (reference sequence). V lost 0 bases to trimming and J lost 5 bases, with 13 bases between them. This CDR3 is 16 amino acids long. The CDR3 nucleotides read TGTGCCAGCAGCCAAGATAAACAGGGCCCAAATGAAAAACTGTTTTTT. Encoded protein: CASSQDKQGPNEKLFF.

The CDR3 coding sequence is TGTGCCTGGAGTTGGGAGGGGTTTGGCGGGGAGCTGTTTTTT. Its translation: CAWSWEGFGGELFF. The chain employs TRBV30 and TRBJ2-2, with TRBD2 matching over 7 bases. Germline V gene sequence: CDR1 GTSNPN, CDR2 SVGIG (reference sequence). The CDR3 spans 14 residues. V shed 2 bases and J 7 bases; nucleotides not matched to a gene: 7.

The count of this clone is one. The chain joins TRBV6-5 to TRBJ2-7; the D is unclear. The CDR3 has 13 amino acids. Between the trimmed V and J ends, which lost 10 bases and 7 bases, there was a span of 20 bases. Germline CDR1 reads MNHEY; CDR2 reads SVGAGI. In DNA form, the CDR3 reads TGTGCCACCGTCTCACGGACCGCTGGGGAGCAGTACTTC. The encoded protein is CATVSRTAGEQYF.

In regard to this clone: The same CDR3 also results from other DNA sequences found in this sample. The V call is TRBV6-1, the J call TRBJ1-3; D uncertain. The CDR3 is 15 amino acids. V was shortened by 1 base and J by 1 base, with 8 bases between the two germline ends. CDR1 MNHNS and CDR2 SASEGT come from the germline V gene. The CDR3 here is CASSEEGGSGNTIYF. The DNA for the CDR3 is TGTGCCAGCAGTGAAGAAGGAGGATCTGGAAACACCATATATTTT.